The clone carrying this T cell receptor beta chain was detected many times. Its antigen is currently unknown. TCRdb reprocessed the reads with MiXCR, giving one entry per CDR3 protein. This repertoire shows 700,000 to 950,000 distinct CDR3 sequences, about 31% found once; its top ten account for approximately 13%. This entry comes from a study of T cell repertoires in cytomegalovirus infection. This TCR was sampled from a human donor in good health (CMV status not recorded). Some clones in this sample may be carry-over from other donors' samples. This specimen was cultured CD8+ T cells from PBMCs, taken from culture after CMV antigen stimulation.

The CDR3 loop is CASSLGREPQHF. In DNA form, the CDR3 reads TGTGCCAGTTCCCTGGGGCGGGAGCCCCAGCATTTT. The V call is TRBV7-9, the J call TRBJ1-5, with D possibly being TRBD1 (5 bases). Germline CDR1 SEHNR, CDR2 FQNEAQ (reference sequence). The CDR3 totals 12 residues. V lost 9 bases, J lost 8 bases, and 14 bases lay in between.